The 23 T cell receptor beta chains in this list originate from one sample, sequenced in a study of cytomegalovirus exposure and HLA in healthy donors. The PCR made use of 60 Vbeta and 13 Jbeta primers. TCRdb keeps only in-frame clones here, not all; method: immunoSEQ multiplex PCR. Here the sample spans 150,000 to 200,000 clones, roughly four fifths being singletons. The sequenced sample was PBMCs. Receptors were obtained from a man aged 50 or older in good health and CMV-seronegative.

The chain employs TRBV11-2 and TRBJ2-5; perhaps TRBD1 as D (6 bases). This CDR3 comprises 13 residues. Germline V gene lookup returns CDR1 SGHAT and CDR2 FQNNGV. V was pared by 1 base and J by 5 bases, with 8 bases between. The CDR3 DNA reads TGTGCCAGCAGCTTAGGTCAGGGGGAGACCCAGTACTTC. Translation: CASSLGQGETQYF.

The chain combines TRBV9 with TRBJ2-5, with TRBD1 as a possible D gene (6 bases). Germline V lookup: CDR1 SGDLS, CDR2 YYNGEE. V shed 1 base and J shed 2 bases, with 9 bases lying between them. The CDR3 contains 14 residues. The CDR3 nucleotides read TGTGCCAGCAGCGTACGGACAGCACAAGAGACCCAGTACTTC. It codes for CASSVRTAQETQYF.

The J gene is TRBJ2-5, the V gene TRBV2, with TRBD2 matching 13 bases. The CDR3 spans 14 residues. The germline V gene has CDR1 SNHLY and CDR2 FYNNEI. Trimming at V came to 6 bases and at J to 6 bases, leaving 4 bases not matched to a gene. In DNA, the CDR3 is TGTGCCAGCAGCAGACTAGCGGGGGGACAGACCCAGTACTTC. Amino acids: CASSRLAGGQTQYF.

This clone was found a few times. The chain employs TRBV6-5 and TRBJ1-2, with 7 nucleotides matching TRBD1. Germline V lookup: CDR1 MNHEY, CDR2 SVGAGI. The trim removed 4 bases at V and 2 bases at J, leaving 7 bases unmatched. The length of the CDR3 is 15 residues. In DNA form, the CDR3 reads TGTGCCAGCAGTTCCTGGGACAGACCGAACTATGGCTACACCTTC. Its translation is CASSSWDRPNYGYTF.

V gene TRBV6-1 combines with J gene TRBJ2-5; maybe TRBD2 (6 bases). The CDR3 runs 14 residues. CDR1 and CDR2 (germline): MNHNS, SASEGT. V gave up 6 bases and J gave up 5 bases, with 16 bases separating them. Here the CDR3 reads CASSPMRGIETQYF. Written as DNA, the CDR3 is TGTGCCAGCAGCCCGATGCGGGGTATCGAGACCCAGTACTTC.

The chain employs TRBV28 and TRBJ1-1; 9 bases agree with TRBD1. The CDR3 covers 18 residues. Germline V gene lookup returns CDR1 MDHEN and CDR2 SYDVKM. V dropped 3 bases and J dropped 0; count of bases not matched to a gene: 11. For the CDR3, the DNA is TGTGCCAGCAGTTTTCGTAAACTGACAGGGGGTCTGAACACTGAAGCTTTCTTT. Translated: CASSFRKLTGGLNTEAFF.

V gene TRBV7-8 combines with J gene TRBJ2-7; D gene unclear. The CDR3 sequence is 13 residues long. The germline CDR1 and CDR2 sequences are SGHVS and FQNEAQ. Trimming removed 2 bases from V and 3 bases from J, with 8 bases in between. Here the CDR3 reads CASSLLSRYEQYF. CDR3 in DNA: TGTGCCAGCAGCTTATTGAGCCGCTACGAGCAGTACTTC.

The chain links TRBV19 to TRBJ2-6; 9 nucleotides agree with TRBD1. The CDR3 is made up of 17 amino acids. CDR1 LNHDA and CDR2 SQIVND come from the germline V gene (reference sequence). V shed 6 bases and J 0 bases; nucleotides not matched to a gene: 6. The CDR3, as DNA: TGTGCCAGTAGGCCGGACAGGGGCCTCTCTGGGGCCAACGTCCTGACTTTC. Encoded protein: CASRPDRGLSGANVLTF.

The chain has TRBV30 and TRBJ2-1; D might be TRBD2 (6 bases). Trimming took off 0 bases at V and 14 bases at J, with 14 bases between the two ends. The germline CDR1 and CDR2 sequences are GTSNPN and SVGIG (reference sequence). The CDR3 runs to 12 residues. The chain's CDR3 is CAWSVIGRREFF. The CDR3 DNA reads as TGTGCCTGGAGTGTAATTGGGCGGAGGGAGTTCTTC.

CDR3 sequence (DNA): TGTGCCAGCAGTTTAGCGGACAGAGCCTATGGCTACACCTTC. This sequence encodes CASSLADRAYGYTF. The chain has TRBV28 and TRBJ1-2; tentative D call: TRBD1 (6 bases). CDR1 is MDHEN and CDR2 is SYDVKM in the germline V gene. Trimming removed 2 bases from V and 4 bases from J, with 11 bases in between. The CDR3 is 14 residues long.

V gene TRBV7-2 combines with J gene TRBJ2-5; TRBD2 aligns across 12 bases. After removal of 4 bases from V and 2 bases from J, the junction contained 11 bases not matched to a gene. The V gene's germline CDR1 is SGHTA and CDR2 FQGNSA. The length of the CDR3 is 18 residues. DNA for the CDR3: TGTGCCAGCAGCTCCACGCTAGCGGGGGGGCTGACGCAAGAGACCCAGTACTTC. Its protein product is CASSSTLAGGLTQETQYF.

The V gene is TRBV19, the J gene TRBJ1-5, with a possible D match to TRBD1 (5 bases). The germline gives CDR1 LNHDA, CDR2 SQIVND (reference sequence). This CDR3 is built from 18 residues. The V end lost 0 bases, the J end lost 4 bases, and 19 bases lay between the germline ends. CDR3 sequence reads: CASSIDSTKGVANQPQHF. DNA for the CDR3: TGTGCCAGTAGTATAGATTCCACGAAAGGGGTCGCGAATCAGCCCCAGCATTTT.

This clone was counted a single time. The CDR3: CASSLRTGRNQPQHF. The CDR3 DNA is TGTGCCAGCAGCCTCCGGACAGGCCGAAATCAGCCCCAGCATTTT. The rearrangement joins TRBV7-8 to TRBJ1-5, with 7 nucleotides matching TRBD1. Per the germline V gene, CDR1 is SGHVS and CDR2 is FQNEAQ. J lost 4 bases, V lost 5 bases, and 8 bases had no gene match. The CDR3 loop spans 15 amino acids.

The rearrangement uses TRBV2 and TRBJ1-6; D is possibly TRBD1 (6 bases). The length of the CDR3 is 17 residues. Looked up from germline, CDR1 is SNHLY and CDR2 is FYNNEI. Trimming cost V 5 bases and J 0 bases, with 14 bases left between them. Written as DNA, the CDR3 is TGTGCCAGCAGTAGCAGACAGGCGAGCTCCTATAATTCACCCCTCCACTTT. Residues: CASSSRQASSYNSPLHF.

The CDR3 region has the DNA TGTGCCAGCAGACGGACTGCCCACGATACCTACGAGCAGTACTTC. Translating gives CASRRTAHDTYEQYF. The chain recombines TRBV27 with TRBJ2-7, with D maybe TRBD2 (5 bases). Germline-derived CDR1 and CDR2 are MNHEY and SMNVEV (reference sequence). Trimming shortened V by 6 bases and J by 2 bases, and 17 bases separated the two germline ends. The CDR3 sequence is 15 residues long.

The rearrangement links TRBV10-3 to TRBJ1-4, with D perhaps matching TRBD1 (5 bases). The germline gives CDR1 ENHRY, CDR2 SYGVKD. CDR3 size: 13 residues. The ends were cut back, 8 bases at V and 7 bases at J, with 14 bases in the middle. The CDR3 sequence: CAICPGSGEKLFF. The CDR3 DNA follows: TGTGCCATCTGCCCAGGGTCCGGTGAAAAACTGTTTTTT.

The rearrangement joins TRBV11-2 to TRBJ2-7; tentative D call: TRBD2 (6 bases). The V and J ends lost 0 bases and 2 bases respectively, with 11 bases between them. This CDR3 comprises 15 residues. The V gene's germline CDR1 is SGHAT and CDR2 FQNNGV. DNA for the CDR3: TGTGCCAGCAGCTTAGATCGCGGAGGGACCTACGAGCAGTACTTC. Amino acids: CASSLDRGGTYEQYF.

The chain carries TRBV7-2 and TRBJ1-4; 7 positions agree with TRBD1. With 4 bases clipped from V and 6 bases from J, the junction kept 11 bases outside the gene matches. Germline CDR1 SGHTA, CDR2 FQGNSA. This CDR3 region has 16 residues. As DNA, the CDR3 is TGTGCCAGCAGCTCCGGGGGGGTGCAGGGGGATGAAAAACTGTTTTTT. Protein product: CASSSGGVQGDEKLFF.

The chain couples TRBV7-6 to TRBJ1-1; 10 positions agree with TRBD1. Germline-derived CDR1 and CDR2 are SGHVS and FNYEAQ. The trim removed 0 bases at V and 3 bases at J, leaving 4 bases unmatched. The CDR3 is 16 residues long. The CDR3 DNA follows: TGTGCCAGCAGCTTAGCCCTCGGGACAGGGGACACTGAAGCTTTCTTT. Translated, it gives CASSLALGTGDTEAFF.

This chain links TRBV4-3 with TRBJ1-2, with a weak D call TRBD1 (6 bases). Trimming left V 6 bases short and J 7 bases short, with 21 bases between. Germline CDR1 LGHNA, CDR2 YSLEER. The CDR3 is 15 amino acids. As DNA, the CDR3 is TGCGCCAGCAGGTCCGGACAGCCGGGGCTTTTTGGCTACACCTTC. Translation gives CASRSGQPGLFGYTF.

This clone showed up many times. V gene TRBV10-3 combines with J gene TRBJ2-7; D possibly corresponds to TRBD2 (10 bases). CDR3 length equals 18 residues. The V end was cut by 4 bases, the J end by 4 bases, with 26 bases between. In germline, CDR1 is ENHRY, CDR2 SYGVKD. CDR3 residues: CAISAGTGLTSGSYEQYF. The CDR3 DNA sequence: TGTGCCATCAGTGCCGGGACAGGGTTGACTAGCGGGTCGTACGAGCAGTACTTC.

The V gene is TRBV18, the J gene TRBJ2-5, with no clear D. The V end was cut by 2 bases, the J end by 4 bases, with 11 bases between. The CDR3 contains 14 residues. CDR1 is KGHSH, CDR2 LQKENI, per germline. The CDR3 nucleotides read TGTGCCAGCTCACCAAATACGGGTGGAGAGACCCAGTACTTC. Encoded protein: CASSPNTGGETQYF.

V gene TRBV28 combines with J gene TRBJ1-5; 7 bases are a match to TRBD1. V lost 4 bases, J lost 3 bases, and 6 bases stayed unmatched. CDR1 and CDR2 from the germline V gene are MDHEN and SYDVKM. The CDR3 has 15 amino acids. CDR3 residues: CASSSAGGFNQPQHF. CDR3 DNA sequence: TGTGCCAGCAGTTCAGCAGGGGGTTTCAATCAGCCCCAGCATTTT. The full variable domain, its missing parts supplied by reference TRBV28 and TRBJ1-5, is DVKVTQSSRYLVKRTGEKVFLECVQDMDHENMFWYRQDPGLGLRLIYFSYDVKMKEKGDIPEGYSVSREKKERFSLILESASTNQTSMYLCASSSAGGFNQPQHFGDGTRLSIL.